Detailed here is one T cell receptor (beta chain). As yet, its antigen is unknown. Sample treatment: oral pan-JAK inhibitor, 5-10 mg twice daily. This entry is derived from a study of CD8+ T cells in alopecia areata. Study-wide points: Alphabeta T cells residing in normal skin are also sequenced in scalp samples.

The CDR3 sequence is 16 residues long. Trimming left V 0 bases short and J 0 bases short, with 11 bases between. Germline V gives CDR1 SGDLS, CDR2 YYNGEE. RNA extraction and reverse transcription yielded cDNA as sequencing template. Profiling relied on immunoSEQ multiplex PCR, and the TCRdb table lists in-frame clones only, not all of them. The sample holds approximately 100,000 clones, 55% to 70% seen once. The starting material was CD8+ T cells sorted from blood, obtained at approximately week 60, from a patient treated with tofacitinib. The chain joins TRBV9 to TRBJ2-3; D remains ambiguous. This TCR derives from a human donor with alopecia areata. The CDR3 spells CASSVAYFSSTDTQYF. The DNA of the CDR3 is TGTGCCAGCAGCGTAGCCTACTTCTCTAGCACAGATACGCAGTATTTT. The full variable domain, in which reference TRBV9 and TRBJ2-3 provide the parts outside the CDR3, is DSGVTQTPKHLITATGQRVTLRCSPRSGDLSVYWYQQSLDQGLQFLIQYYNGEERAKGNILERFSAQQFPDLHSELNLSSLELGDSALYFCASSVAYFSSTDTQYFGPGTRLTVL.